This entry is about one T cell receptor (beta chain). The target antigen is unknown. These data are taken from a study of cytomegalovirus exposure and HLA in healthy donors. The wider study: Early release data held tens of millions of unique TCRs from HLA-typed donors. Study findings and constraints: A list of approximately 160 TCR beta chains associated with cytomegalovirus was given.

Donors were nominally healthy when sampled, though unrecorded immune exposures were likely. 60 Vbeta and 13 Jbeta primers were used in PCR. In the original processing: There were 80 million to 95 million unique TCR beta chains by a later count, and around 10 million of them were shared. Sequencing was performed with immunoSEQ multiplex PCR; in TCRdb, only in-frame clones are kept and a portion is missing. V and J calls and clone size are given by that table; D and trimming were obtained from the DNA. The sample includes about 160,000 clones, approximately 80% of them seen just once. The sequence came from a man in his late teens or twenties in good health and CMV-seropositive. Sequencing was performed on PBMCs.

CDR3 sequence reads: CASSVGGDHYGYTF. As DNA, the CDR3 is TGTGCCAGCAGCGTAGGGGGGGATCATTATGGCTACACCTTC. The chain recombines TRBV9 with TRBJ1-2; weak D call: TRBD1 (5 bases). Trimming took off 0 bases at V and 5 bases at J, with 11 bases between the two ends. Germline loops: CDR1 SGDLS, CDR2 YYNGEE. The CDR3 runs 14 residues.